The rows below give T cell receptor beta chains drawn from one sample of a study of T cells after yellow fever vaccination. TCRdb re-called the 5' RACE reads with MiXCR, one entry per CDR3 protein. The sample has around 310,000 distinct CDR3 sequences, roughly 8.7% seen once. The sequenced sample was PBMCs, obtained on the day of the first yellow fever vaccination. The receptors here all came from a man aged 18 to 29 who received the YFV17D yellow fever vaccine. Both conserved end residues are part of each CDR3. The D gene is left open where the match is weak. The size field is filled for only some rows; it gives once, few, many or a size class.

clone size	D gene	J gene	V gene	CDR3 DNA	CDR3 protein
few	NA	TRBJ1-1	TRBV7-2	TGTGCCAGCAGCTCGTTGGGGGGCCACACTGAAGCTTTCTTT	CASSSLGGHTEAFF
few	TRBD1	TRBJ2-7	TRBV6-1	TGTGCCAGCAGTCCAACCGGGACAGGATACGAGCAGTACTTC	CASSPTGTGYEQYF
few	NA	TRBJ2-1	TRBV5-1	TGCGCCAGCAGCTTGGTGTTTGGTAATGAGCAGTTCTTC	CASSLVFGNEQFF
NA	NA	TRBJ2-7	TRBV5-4	TGTGCCAGCAGCCCAGCTGGGGCCCACGAGCAGTACTTC	CASSPAGAHEQYF
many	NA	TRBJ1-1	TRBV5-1	TGCGCCAGCAGCCTGCCCGGGAGCTACACTGAAGCTTTCTTT	CASSLPGSYTEAFF
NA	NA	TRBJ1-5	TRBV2	TGTGCCAGCAGTAAAGGGGACATAGCTCAGCCCCAGCATTTT	CASSKGDIAQPQHF
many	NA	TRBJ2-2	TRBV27	TGTGCCAGCAGTGAAGACAGGAACACCGGGGAGCTGTTTTTT	CASSEDRNTGELFF
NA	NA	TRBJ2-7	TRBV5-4	TGTGCCAGCAGCTTGGGAACAGGGTACCGAACTCACGAGCAGTACTTC	CASSLGTGYRTHEQYF
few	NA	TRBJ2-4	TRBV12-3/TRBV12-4	TGTGCCAGCAGTTTATCCGTTGGGTGGGGAAACATTCAGTACTTC	CASSLSVGWGNIQYF
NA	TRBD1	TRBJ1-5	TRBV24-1	TGTGCCACCAGTGATGGACAGGGGGCGAGACAGCCCCAGCATTTT	CATSDGQGARQPQHF
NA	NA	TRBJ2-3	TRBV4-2	TGTGCCAGCAGGGAGGGGACTAGCACAGATACGCAGTATTTT	CASREGTSTDTQYF
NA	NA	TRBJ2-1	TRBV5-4	TGTGCCAGCAACGTCCAGGATTATGAGCAGTTCTTC	CASNVQDYEQFF
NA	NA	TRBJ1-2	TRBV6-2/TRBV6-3	TGTGCCAGCACCCAGGACAGTAACTATGGCTACACCTTC	CASTQDSNYGYTF
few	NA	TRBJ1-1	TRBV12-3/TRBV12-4	TGTGCCAGCAGTCTATCGCACTATCGGGCTTTCTTT	CASSLSHYRAFF
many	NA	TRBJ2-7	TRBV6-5	TGTGCCAGCAGTTACTCCGGGACGGCCTACGAGCAGTACTTC	CASSYSGTAYEQYF
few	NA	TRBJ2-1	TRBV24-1	TGTGCCACCAGTGATCTACACAATGAGCAGTTCTTC	CATSDLHNEQFF
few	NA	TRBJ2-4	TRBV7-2	TGTGCCAGCAGCTGGTTTGAGAATGTAGCCAAAAACATTCAGTACTTC	CASSWFENVAKNIQYF
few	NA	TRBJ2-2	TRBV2	TGTGCCAGCAGCGGAACAGGGAGGGGCACCGGGGAGCTGTTTTTT	CASSGTGRGTGELFF
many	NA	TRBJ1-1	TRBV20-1	TGCAGTGCCCAGTATCCGTACGGGAACACTGAAGCTTTCTTT	CSAQYPYGNTEAFF
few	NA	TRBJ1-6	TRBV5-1	TGCGCCAGCAGCTTGGAGGCCGGGAATTCACCCCTCCACTTT	CASSLEAGNSPLHF
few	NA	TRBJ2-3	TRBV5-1	TGCGCCAGCAGCGCAACAGTCACAGATACGCAGTATTTT	CASSATVTDTQYF
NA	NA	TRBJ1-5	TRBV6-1	TGTGCCAGCAGCGGCTTCGGGTATAGCAATCAGCCCCAGCATTTT	CASSGFGYSNQPQHF
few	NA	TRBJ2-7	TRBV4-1	TGCGCCAGCAGCCAAGCGTCAGGCGCTTACCGCTACGAGCAGTACTTC	CASSQASGAYRYEQYF
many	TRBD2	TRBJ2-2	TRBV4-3	TGCGCCAGCAGCCCTCGGGGGAGCGGGGCAAGGAACACCGGGGAGCTGTTTTTT	CASSPRGSGARNTGELFF
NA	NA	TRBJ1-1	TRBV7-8	TGTGCCAGCAGCTCCGTCTCGTCAAACACTGAAGCTTTCTTT	CASSSVSSNTEAFF
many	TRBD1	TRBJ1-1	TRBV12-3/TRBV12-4	TGTGCCAGCAGAAGGGGGCTGAGCACTGAAGCTTTCTTT	CASRRGLSTEAFF
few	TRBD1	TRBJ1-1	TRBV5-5	TGTGCCAGCAGCCTGTACCCCACAGGGGGCGATGCAGCTTTCTTT	CASSLYPTGGDAAFF
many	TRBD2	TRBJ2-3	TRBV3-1	TGTGCCAGCAGCTTGGGACTAGCGGATACGCAGTATTTT	CASSLGLADTQYF
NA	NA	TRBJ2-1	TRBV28	TGTGCCAGCAGTTTCCAGGGGAGTGAGCAGTTCTTC	CASSFQGSEQFF
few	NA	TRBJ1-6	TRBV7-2	TGTGCCAGCAGCCCACCCGGCGGCTCCTATAATTCACCCCTCCACTTT	CASSPPGGSYNSPLHF
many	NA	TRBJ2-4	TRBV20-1	TGCAGTGCTAGAGAGGGTTTAGCCAAAAACATTCAGTACTTC	CSAREGLAKNIQYF
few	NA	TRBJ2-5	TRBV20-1	TGCAGTATCGGGGTCCCGGGACCGTACCAAGAGACCCAGTACTTC	CSIGVPGPYQETQYF
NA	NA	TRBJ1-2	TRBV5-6	TGTGCCAGCAGCTTGGCGGCTTCAGTGGGGCAATTCCTAAACTATGGCTACACCTTC	CASSLAASVGQFLNYGYTF
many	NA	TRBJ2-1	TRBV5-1	TGCGCCAGCAGCTTGACCGGGGGTGACAATGAGCAGTTCTTC	CASSLTGGDNEQFF
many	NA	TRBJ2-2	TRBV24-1	TGTGCCACCAGTGGGACCGGGACTCAGACGTTCGTGAGGACCGGGGAGCTGTTTTTT	CATSGTGTQTFVRTGELFF
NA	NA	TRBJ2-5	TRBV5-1	TGCGCCAGCAGGCCAACAGGACAAGAGACCCAGTACTTC	CASRPTGQETQYF
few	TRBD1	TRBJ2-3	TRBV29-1	TGCAGCTCATCCACCGGGACAGGGGGCGCAGATACGCAGTATTTT	CSSSTGTGGADTQYF
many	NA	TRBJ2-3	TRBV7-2	TGTGCCAGCAGCTTAAGCAGGGTCAGCACAGATACGCAGTATTTT	CASSLSRVSTDTQYF
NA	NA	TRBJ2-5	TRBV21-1	TGTGCCAGCAGCGGGACCGGACAGGGGGTACAAGAGACCCAGTACTTC	CASSGTGQGVQETQYF
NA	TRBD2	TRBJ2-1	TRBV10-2	TGCGCCAGCAGTGGTCGGACTAGCCCTCCCTGGTATGAGCAGTTCTTC	CASSGRTSPPWYEQFF
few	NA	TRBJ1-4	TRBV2	TGTGCCAACAAAGATGGTCGGGGGACTAATGAAAAACTGTTTTTT	CANKDGRGTNEKLFF
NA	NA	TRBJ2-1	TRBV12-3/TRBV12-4	TGTACCAGCAGAGCCCCGGGCGCCTCGAGCTCCTACAATGAGCAGTTCTTC	CTSRAPGASSSYNEQFF
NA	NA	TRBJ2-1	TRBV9	TGTGCCAGCAGCGTATATCAGGGGCCCTACAATGAGCAGTTCTTC	CASSVYQGPYNEQFF
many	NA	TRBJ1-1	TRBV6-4	TGTGCCAGCAGTCCAGACAGAGGGAACACTGAAGCTTTCTTT	CASSPDRGNTEAFF
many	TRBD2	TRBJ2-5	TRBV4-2	TGTGCCAGCAGCCAAGGGGGGCTAGCGGGGGGTCAGGGGGAGACCCAGTACTTC	CASSQGGLAGGQGETQYF
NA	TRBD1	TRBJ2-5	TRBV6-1	TGTGCCAGCGGAAGAAAGCAGGGGGTGTGGGAGACCCAGTACTTC	CASGRKQGVWETQYF
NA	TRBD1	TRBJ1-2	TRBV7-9	TGTGCCAGCAGCTTCTTAGGTCACAGGGGGACGGAACGCTACACCTTC	CASSFLGHRGTERYTF
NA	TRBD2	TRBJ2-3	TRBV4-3	TGCGCCAGCAGCCAAGGGCCCCCTAGCGGGGTCACAGATACGCAGTATTTT	CASSQGPPSGVTDTQYF
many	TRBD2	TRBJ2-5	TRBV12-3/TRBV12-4	TGTGCCAGCAGTTTAGTCCTAGCGGGGGTTGAGACCCAGTACTTC	CASSLVLAGVETQYF
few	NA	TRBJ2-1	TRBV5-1	TGCGCCAGCAGCCCGGACTTGACTTACAATGAGCAGTTCTTC	CASSPDLTYNEQFF
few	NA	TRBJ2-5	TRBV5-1	TGCGCCAGCAGCTTTCAAGGGGTAGAGACCCAGTACTTC	CASSFQGVETQYF
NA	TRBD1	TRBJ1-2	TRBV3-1	TGTGCCAGCAGCCAGCAAATAACAGGGGCGCGCTATGGCTACACCTTC	CASSQQITGARYGYTF
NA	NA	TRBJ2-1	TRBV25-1	TGTGCCAGCAGTGAAAACGGGGTCTACAATGAGCAGTTCTTC	CASSENGVYNEQFF
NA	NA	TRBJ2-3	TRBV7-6	TGTGCCAGCAGCGGCTTAGGCGCACCCTCGCCCCCTACGCAGTATTTT	CASSGLGAPSPPTQYF
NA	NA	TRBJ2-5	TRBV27	TGTGCCAGCAGTTCTATAGGAGAGACCCAGTACTTC	CASSSIGETQYF